This passage covers 3 T cell receptor beta chains from one sample sequenced in a study of early T cells in non-severe SARS-CoV-2 infection. TCRdb independently ran MiXCR on the 5' RACE reads; one entry per CDR3 protein. The table has 45,000 or so distinct CDR3 sequences, 6% to 6.5% seen once. Material: whole blood. All receptors come from an adult who was a healthcare worker with PCR-confirmed SARS-CoV-2 infection or an uninfected control (not recorded which).

This clonotype was seen many times. CDR3 sequence reads: CSAQQGLDTQYF. The CDR3 region has the DNA TGCAGTGCTCAGCAAGGGTTAGATACGCAGTATTTT. V is TRBV20-1 and J is TRBJ2-3, with D unclear. Germline V gives CDR1 DFQATT, CDR2 SNEGSKA (reference sequence). The CDR3 is 12 amino acids. The V end lost 5 bases, the J end lost 5 bases, and 11 bases lay between the germline ends.

The chain is built from TRBV6-5 and TRBJ2-2; D is uncertain. The V end was cut by 0 bases, the J end by 3 bases, with 5 bases between. The CDR3 has 14 amino acids. Germline CDR1 MNHEY, CDR2 SVGAGI. CDR3 in DNA: TGTGCCAGCAGTTACTCGTGGGACACCGGGGAGCTGTTTTTT. It is translated as CASSYSWDTGELFF.

This clonotype was picked up many times. The chain uses TRBV5-1 and TRBJ2-5; 8 bases are shared with TRBD1. This CDR3 is 14 amino acids long. The V segment lost 3 bases and the J segment 4 bases; nucleotides outside the gene matches: 5. Looked up from germline, CDR1 is SGHRS and CDR2 is YFSETQ. The CDR3 loop reads CASSWTGPGETQYF. The CDR3 DNA follows: TGCGCCAGCAGCTGGACAGGGCCGGGAGAGACCCAGTACTTC.